The clone carrying this T cell receptor (beta chain) was detected once. What it binds is unknown. The data originate from a study of shared clonotypes between healthy human individuals. Study-wide points: Relative to their counterparts shared across all four donors, non-shared clonotypes exhibited diminished generation probabilities.

Trimming took 6 bases from V and 4 from J, leaving 16 bases between them. Germline V CDR1 and CDR2: MDHEN, SYDVKM. CDR3 length equals 15 residues. Investigators spread the genomic DNA of each subset evenly over several immunoSEQ plates. Measured with immunoSEQ multiplex PCR; TCRdb has only the in-frame clones, and not every one. The data show 1,500,000 or so clones, more than 95% seen once. The clonotype originates from a man in his thirties or forties in good health. The chain combines TRBV28 with TRBJ2-1; TRBD2 might be the D (5 bases). The sequenced material came from naive CD4+ T cells sorted from blood. Subset described: CD45RA+ positively selected. CDR3 residues: CASSLAGEGYNEQFF. The CDR3 coding sequence is TGTGCCAGCAGCCTGGCTGGCGAGGGATACAATGAGCAGTTCTTC. Complete variable domain (other parts from reference TRBV28 and TRBJ2-1): DVKVTQSSRYLVKRTGEKVFLECVQDMDHENMFWYRQDPGLGLRLIYFSYDVKMKEKGDIPEGYSVSREKKERFSLILESASTNQTSMYLCASSLAGEGYNEQFFGPGTRLTVL.